This section outlines one T cell receptor (beta chain) sequence together with its context. Its antigen is unidentified. Measured with immunoSEQ multiplex PCR; TCRdb has only the in-frame clones, and not every one. This sample has about 40,000 clones; roughly 92% occur once, and the top ten carry about 4%. V lost 6 bases and J 2 bases, leaving 11 bases between the germline ends. Germline V lookup: CDR1 WNHNN, CDR2 SYGVQD (reference sequence). The CDR3 contains 14 residues. This entry is derived from a study of tissue T cells after allogeneic stem cell transplantation. Study context: CD3+ T cells were flow-sorted when enough cells; otherwise DNA extracted directly.

Study-level results: Motif-based clustering found tissue-specific repertoire signatures shared across patients, though few clones were shared. Anatomically similar tissues had similar TCR repertoires within each patient. Only a limited share of tissue TCRs appeared in blood or spleen.

The sequencing used blood, collected before transplantation. This receptor was taken from a woman aged 40-69 years who later had graft-versus-host disease after an allogeneic stem cell transplant. The chain uses TRBV10-1 and TRBJ2-1; D is unclear. CDR3 region: CASSEEGPYNEQFF. For the CDR3, the DNA is TGCGCCAGCAGCGAGGAAGGCCCCTACAATGAGCAGTTCTTC.